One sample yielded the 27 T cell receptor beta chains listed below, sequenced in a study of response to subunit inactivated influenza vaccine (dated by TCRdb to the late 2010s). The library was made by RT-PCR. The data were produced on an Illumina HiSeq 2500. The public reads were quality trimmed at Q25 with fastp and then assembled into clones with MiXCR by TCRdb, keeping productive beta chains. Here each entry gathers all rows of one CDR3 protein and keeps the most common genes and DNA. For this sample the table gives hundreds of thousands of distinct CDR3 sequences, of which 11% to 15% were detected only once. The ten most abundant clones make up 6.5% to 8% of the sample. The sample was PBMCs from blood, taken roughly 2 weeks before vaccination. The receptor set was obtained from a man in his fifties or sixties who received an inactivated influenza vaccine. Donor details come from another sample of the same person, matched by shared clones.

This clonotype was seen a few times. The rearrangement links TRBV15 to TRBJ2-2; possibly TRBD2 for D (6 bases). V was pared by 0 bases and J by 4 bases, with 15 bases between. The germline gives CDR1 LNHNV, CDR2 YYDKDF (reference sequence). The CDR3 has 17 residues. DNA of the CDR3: TGTGCCACCAGCAGAGATAGGGCTAGCGCAGTCACCGGGGAGCTGTTTTTT. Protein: CATSRDRASAVTGELFF.

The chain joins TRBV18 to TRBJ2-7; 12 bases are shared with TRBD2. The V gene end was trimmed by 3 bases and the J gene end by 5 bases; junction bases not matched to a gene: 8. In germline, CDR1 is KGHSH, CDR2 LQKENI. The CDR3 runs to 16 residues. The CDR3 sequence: CASSPIETSGSNEQYF. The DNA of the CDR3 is TGTGCCAGCTCACCCATAGAGACTAGCGGGAGTAACGAGCAGTACTTC.

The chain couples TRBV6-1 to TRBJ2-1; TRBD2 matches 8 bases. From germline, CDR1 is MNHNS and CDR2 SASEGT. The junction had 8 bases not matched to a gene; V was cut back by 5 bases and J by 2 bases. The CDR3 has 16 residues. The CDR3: CASSRVAGLAYNEQFF. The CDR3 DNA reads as TGTGCCAGCAGTCGGGTAGCGGGACTGGCCTACAATGAGCAGTTCTTC.

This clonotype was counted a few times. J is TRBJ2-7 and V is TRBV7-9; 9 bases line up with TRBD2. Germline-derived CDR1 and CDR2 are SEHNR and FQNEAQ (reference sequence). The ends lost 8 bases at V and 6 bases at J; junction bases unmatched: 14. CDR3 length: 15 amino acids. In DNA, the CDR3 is TGTGCCAGCGGCCTGGGGGGACTAGCTCTCTCCGAGCAGTACTTC. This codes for CASGLGGLALSEQYF. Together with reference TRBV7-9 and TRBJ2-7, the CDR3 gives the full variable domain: DTGVSQNPRHKITKRGQNVTFRCDPISEHNRLYWYRQTLGQGPEFLTYFQNEAQLEKSRLLSDRFSAERPKGSFSTLEIQRTEQGDSAMYLCASGLGGLALSEQYFGPGTRLTVT.

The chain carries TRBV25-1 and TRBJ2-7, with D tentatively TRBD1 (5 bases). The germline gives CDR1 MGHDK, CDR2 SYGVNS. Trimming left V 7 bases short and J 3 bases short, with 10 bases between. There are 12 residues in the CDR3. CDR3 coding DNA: TGTGCCAGCACCCTAGGGGACTACGAGCAGTACTTC. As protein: CASTLGDYEQYF.

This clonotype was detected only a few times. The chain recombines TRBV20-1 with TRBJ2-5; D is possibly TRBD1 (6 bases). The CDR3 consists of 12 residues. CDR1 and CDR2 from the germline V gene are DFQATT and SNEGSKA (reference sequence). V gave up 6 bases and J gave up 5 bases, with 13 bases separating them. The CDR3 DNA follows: TGCAGTGCCTCGGACAGTTCCGAGACCCAGTACTTC. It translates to CSASDSSETQYF.

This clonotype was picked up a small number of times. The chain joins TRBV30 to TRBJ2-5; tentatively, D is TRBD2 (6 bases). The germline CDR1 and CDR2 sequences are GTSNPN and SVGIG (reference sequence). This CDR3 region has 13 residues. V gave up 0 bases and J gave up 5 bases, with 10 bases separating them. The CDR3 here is CAWSVNRGETQYF. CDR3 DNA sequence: TGTGCCTGGAGTGTAAACCGGGGGGAGACCCAGTACTTC.

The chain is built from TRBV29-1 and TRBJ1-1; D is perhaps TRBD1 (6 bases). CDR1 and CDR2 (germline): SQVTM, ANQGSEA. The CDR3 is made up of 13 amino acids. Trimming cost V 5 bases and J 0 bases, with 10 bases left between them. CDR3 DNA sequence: TGCAGCGTTAAGGGGGTACTGAACACTGAAGCTTTCTTT. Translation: CSVKGVLNTEAFF.

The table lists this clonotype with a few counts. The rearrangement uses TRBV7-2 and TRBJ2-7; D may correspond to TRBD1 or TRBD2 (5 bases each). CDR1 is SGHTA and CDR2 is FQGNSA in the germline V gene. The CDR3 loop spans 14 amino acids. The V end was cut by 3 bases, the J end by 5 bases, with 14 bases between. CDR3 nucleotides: TGTGCCAGCAGCTTCATTGGGGCTAGCCACGAGCAGTACTTC. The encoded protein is CASSFIGASHEQYF.

CDR3 in amino acids: CSAGDGRETQPQHF. As DNA, the CDR3 is TGCAGTGCAGGGGATGGTAGGGAGACTCAGCCCCAGCATTTT. V is TRBV20-1 and J is TRBJ1-5, with D perhaps TRBD1 (5 bases). V lost 6 bases to trimming and J lost 6 bases, with 18 bases between them. This CDR3 is 14 amino acids long. Germline assignment: CDR1 DFQATT and CDR2 SNEGSKA (reference sequence).

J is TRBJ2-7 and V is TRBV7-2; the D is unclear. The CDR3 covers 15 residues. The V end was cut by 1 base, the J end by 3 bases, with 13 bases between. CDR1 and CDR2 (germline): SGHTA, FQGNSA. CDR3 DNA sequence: TGTGCCAGCAGCTTAGGAAGCCGGAGCCGCTACGAGCAGTACTTC. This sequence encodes CASSLGSRSRYEQYF.

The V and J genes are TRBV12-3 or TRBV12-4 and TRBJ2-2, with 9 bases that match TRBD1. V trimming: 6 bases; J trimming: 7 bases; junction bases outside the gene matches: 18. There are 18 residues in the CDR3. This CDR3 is CASSPRSNRGRGIGELFF. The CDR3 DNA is TGTGCCAGCAGCCCAAGATCAAACAGGGGGCGCGGCATCGGGGAGCTGTTTTTT.

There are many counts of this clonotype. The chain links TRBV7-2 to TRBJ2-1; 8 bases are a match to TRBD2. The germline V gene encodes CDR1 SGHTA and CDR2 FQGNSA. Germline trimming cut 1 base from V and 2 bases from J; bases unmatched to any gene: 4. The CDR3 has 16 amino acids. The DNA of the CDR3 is TGTGCCAGCAGCTTAGTGTCGGGGGGGGCCTACAATGAGCAGTTCTTC. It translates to CASSLVSGGAYNEQFF. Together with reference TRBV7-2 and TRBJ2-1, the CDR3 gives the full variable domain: GAGVSQSPSNKVTEKGKDVELRCDPISGHTALYWYRQSLGQGLEFLIYFQGNSAPDKSGLPSDRFSAERTGGSVSTLTIQRTQQEDSAVYLCASSLVSGGAYNEQFFGPGTRLTVL.

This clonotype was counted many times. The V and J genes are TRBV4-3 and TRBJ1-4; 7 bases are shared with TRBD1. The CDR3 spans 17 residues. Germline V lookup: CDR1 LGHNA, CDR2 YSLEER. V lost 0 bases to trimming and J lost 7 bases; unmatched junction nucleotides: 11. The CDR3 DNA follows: TGCGCCAGCAGCCAAGATCTCCGACAGGGTAGGAGTGAAAAACTGTTTTTT. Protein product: CASSQDLRQGRSEKLFF.

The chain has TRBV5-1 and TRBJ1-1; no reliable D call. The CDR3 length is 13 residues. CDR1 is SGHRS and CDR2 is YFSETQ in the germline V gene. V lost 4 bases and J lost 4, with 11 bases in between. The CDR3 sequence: CASSAELGTEAFF. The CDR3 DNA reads TGCGCCAGCAGCGCGGAATTGGGCACTGAAGCTTTCTTT.

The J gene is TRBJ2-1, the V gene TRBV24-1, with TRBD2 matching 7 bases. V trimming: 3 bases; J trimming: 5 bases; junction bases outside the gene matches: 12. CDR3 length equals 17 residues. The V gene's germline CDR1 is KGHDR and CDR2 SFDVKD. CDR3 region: CATSDGLGEVEHNEQFF. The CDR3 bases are TGTGCCACCAGTGATGGACTAGGGGAGGTGGAACACAATGAGCAGTTCTTC.

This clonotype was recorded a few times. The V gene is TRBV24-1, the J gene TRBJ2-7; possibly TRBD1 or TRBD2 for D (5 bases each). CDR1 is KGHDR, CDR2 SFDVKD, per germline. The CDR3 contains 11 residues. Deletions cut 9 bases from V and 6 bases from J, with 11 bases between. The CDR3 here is CATGDRVEQYF. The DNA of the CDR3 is TGTGCCACCGGGGACCGTGTCGAGCAGTACTTC.

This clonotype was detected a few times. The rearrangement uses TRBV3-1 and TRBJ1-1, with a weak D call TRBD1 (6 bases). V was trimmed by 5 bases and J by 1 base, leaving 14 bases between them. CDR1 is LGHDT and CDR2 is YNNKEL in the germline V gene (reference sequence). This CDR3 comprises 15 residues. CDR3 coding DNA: TGTGCCAGCAGCGCGCTCGACAGGAGGAACACTGAAGCTTTCTTT. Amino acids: CASSALDRRNTEAFF. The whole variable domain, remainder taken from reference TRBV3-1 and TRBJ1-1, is DTAVSQTPKYLVTQMGNDKSIKCEQNLGHDTMYWYKQDSKKFLKIMFSYNNKELIINETVPNRFSPKSPDKAHLNLHINSLELGDSAVYFCASSALDRRNTEAFFGQGTRLTVV.

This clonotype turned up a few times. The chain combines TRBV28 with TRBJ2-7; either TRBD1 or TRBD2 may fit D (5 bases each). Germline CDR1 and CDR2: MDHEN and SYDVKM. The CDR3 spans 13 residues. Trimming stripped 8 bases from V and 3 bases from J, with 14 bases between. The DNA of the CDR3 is TGTGCCAGCCGCGAGGGGAACAGCTACGAGCAGTACTTC. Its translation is CASREGNSYEQYF. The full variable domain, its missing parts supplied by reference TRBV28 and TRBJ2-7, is DVKVTQSSRYLVKRTGEKVFLECVQDMDHENMFWYRQDPGLGLRLIYFSYDVKMKEKGDIPEGYSVSREKKERFSLILESASTNQTSMYLCASREGNSYEQYFGPGTRLTVT.

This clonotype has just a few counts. The CDR3 bases are TGTGCCACAGGAGAATTGAACACTGAAGCTTTCTTT. Protein: CATGELNTEAFF. The rearrangement uses TRBV19 and TRBJ1-1, with unresolved D. Between the trimmed V and J ends, which lost 10 bases and 0 bases, there was a span of 9 bases. Germline loops: CDR1 LNHDA, CDR2 SQIVND (reference sequence). The CDR3 length is 12 residues.

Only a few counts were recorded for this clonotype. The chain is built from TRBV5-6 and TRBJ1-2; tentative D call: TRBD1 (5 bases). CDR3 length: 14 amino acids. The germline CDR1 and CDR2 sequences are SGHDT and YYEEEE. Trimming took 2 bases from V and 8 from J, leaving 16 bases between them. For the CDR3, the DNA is TGTGCCAGCAGCTTCCCCACCAGGGAGGAAGGCTACACCTTC. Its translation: CASSFPTREEGYTF. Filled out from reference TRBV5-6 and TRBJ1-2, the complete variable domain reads DAGVTQSPTHLIKTRGQQVTLRCSPKSGHDTVSWYQQALGQGPQFIFQYYEEEERQRGNFPDRFSGHQFPNYSSELNVNALLLGDSALYLCASSFPTREEGYTFGSGTRLTVV.

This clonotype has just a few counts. The CDR3 DNA reads as TGTGCCAGCAGCTCCCGGGACTACGGAGATACGCAGTATTTT. Translation: CASSSRDYGDTQYF. J is TRBJ2-3 and V is TRBV5-5; 7 bases match TRBD2. Trimming removed 3 bases from V and 5 bases from J; junction bases left unmatched: 6. The CDR3 is made up of 14 amino acids. Per the germline V gene, CDR1 is SGHKS and CDR2 is YYEKEE (reference sequence).

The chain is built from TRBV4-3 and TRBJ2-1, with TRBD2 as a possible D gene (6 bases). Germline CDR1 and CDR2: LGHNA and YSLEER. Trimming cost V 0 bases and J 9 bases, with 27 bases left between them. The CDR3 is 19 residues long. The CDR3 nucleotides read TGCGCCAGCAGCCAAGACACTCCTACTAGCCGGAGGGCCTTCATTGAGCAGTTCTTC. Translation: CASSQDTPTSRRAFIEQFF.

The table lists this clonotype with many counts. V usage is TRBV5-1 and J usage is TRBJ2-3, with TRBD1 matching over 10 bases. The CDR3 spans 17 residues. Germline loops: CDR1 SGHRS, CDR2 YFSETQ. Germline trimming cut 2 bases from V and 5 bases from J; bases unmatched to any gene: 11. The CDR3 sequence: CASSFRDRGRSVDTQYF. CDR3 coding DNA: TGCGCCAGCAGCTTCCGGGACAGGGGTCGCTCGGTAGATACGCAGTATTTT.

The chain's CDR3 is CASSLRRTAEQFF. CDR3 DNA sequence: TGTGCCAGCAGCTTAAGACGGACCGCTGAGCAGTTCTTC. The chain recombines TRBV11-2 with TRBJ2-1; D is unresolved. V lost 2 bases, J lost 9 bases, and 11 bases lay in between. This CDR3 spans 13 amino acids. Germline CDR1 reads SGHAT; CDR2 reads FQNNGV.

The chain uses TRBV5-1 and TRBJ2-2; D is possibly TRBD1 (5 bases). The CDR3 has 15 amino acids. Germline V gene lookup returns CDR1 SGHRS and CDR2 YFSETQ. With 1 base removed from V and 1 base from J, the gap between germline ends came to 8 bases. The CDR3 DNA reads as TGCGCCAGCAGCTTGCTACAGGTGAACACCGGGGAGCTGTTTTTT. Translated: CASSLLQVNTGELFF.

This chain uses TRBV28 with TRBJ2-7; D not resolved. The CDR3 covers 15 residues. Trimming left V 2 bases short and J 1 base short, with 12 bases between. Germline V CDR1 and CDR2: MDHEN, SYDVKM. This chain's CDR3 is CASSLPEGLSYEQYF. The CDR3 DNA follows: TGTGCCAGCAGTTTACCTGAAGGGCTGTCCTACGAGCAGTACTTC.